This T cell receptor beta chain was obtained from a study of shared clonotypes between healthy human individuals. Study findings and constraints: In general, naive subsets displayed greater estimated richness than memory subsets did.

Comments on this clone: The target antigen is unknown.

CDR3 length: 15 amino acids. CDR1 SGHDN and CDR2 FVKESK come from the germline V gene. Trimming shortened V by 4 bases and J by 7 bases, and 20 bases separated the two germline ends. This table comes from immunoSEQ multiplex PCR, and its TCRdb copy is limited to in-frame clones, with some not included. The data show some 2,400,000 clones, more than 90% seen once. The TCR originated in a man between 18 and 35 years old in good health. The sequenced sample was naive CD4+ T cells sorted from blood. The subset was: CD45RA+ positively selected. J is TRBJ2-7 and V is TRBV14, with D tentatively TRBD1 (6 bases). This CDR3 reads CASSPQGIPSEEQYF. DNA of the CDR3: TGTGCCAGCAGCCCTCAGGGGATACCCTCGGAAGAGCAGTACTTC.